A single sample gave rise to the 22 T cell receptor beta chains below, sequenced in a study. TCRdb fed the 5' RACE reads into MiXCR, producing one record per CDR3 protein. The sample includes under 65,000 distinct CDR3 sequences, 28% seen only once; the top ten take roughly 3%. The sequenced sample was tumor-infiltrating memory CD4+ T cells sorted from the breast tumor. Subset meaning: memory CD4+ T cells, CD4+CD45RO+CD25-. The source is a female donor with breast cancer.

This clonotype has at least ten counts. The rearrangement uses TRBV5-1 and TRBJ2-3, with 9 bases fitting TRBD1. This CDR3 spans 14 amino acids. Germline V lookup: CDR1 SGHRS, CDR2 YFSETQ. Trimming at V came to 5 bases and at J to 1 base, leaving 2 bases not matched to a gene. The CDR3: CASSRDRGTDTQYF. DNA for the CDR3: TGCGCCAGCAGTCGGGACAGGGGCACAGATACGCAGTATTTT.

The rearrangement joins TRBV5-1 to TRBJ2-2; the match to TRBD2 covers 8 bases. V lost 6 bases and J lost 6; bases outside the gene matches: 7. Germline loops: CDR1 SGHRS, CDR2 YFSETQ. This CDR3 region has 14 residues. The CDR3 spells CASTRTSSSGELFF. The CDR3 DNA follows: TGCGCCAGCACCCGGACTAGCTCATCCGGGGAGCTGTTTTTT.

V and J are TRBV6-5 and TRBJ2-2; D uncertain. CDR1 is MNHEY and CDR2 is SVGAGI in the germline V gene. Trimming left V 7 bases short and J 4 bases short, with 13 bases between. The CDR3 sequence is 14 residues long. The CDR3 bases are TGTGCCAGCATTACACAAGGCGGCACCGGGGAGCTGTTTTTT. This encodes CASITQGGTGELFF.

This clonotype was seen only a few times. The J gene is TRBJ2-7, the V gene TRBV20-1; 8 bases are shared with TRBD2. Germline V gives CDR1 DFQATT, CDR2 SNEGSKA (reference sequence). The CDR3 is 13 amino acids. CDR3 coding DNA: TGCAGCGTCCGAGGCGGGAGGACCTACGAGCAGTACTTC. Amino acid sequence: CSVRGGRTYEQYF.

This chain joins TRBV5-1 and TRBJ1-1; 9 nucleotides agree with TRBD1. There are 15 residues in the CDR3. The junction had 9 bases not matched to a gene; V was cut back by 4 bases and J by 5 bases. CDR1 is SGHRS and CDR2 is YFSETQ in the germline V gene. CDR3 sequence reads: CASSGIGQGLTEAFF. The CDR3 DNA sequence: TGCGCCAGCAGCGGTATTGGACAGGGGTTAACTGAAGCTTTCTTT.

V is TRBV7-9 and J is TRBJ2-7; a weak D match, TRBD1 (6 bases). The germline V and J ends were trimmed by 6 bases and 2 bases, with 14 bases remaining between them. This CDR3 has 14 amino acids. Germline V gene sequence: CDR1 SEHNR, CDR2 FQNEAQ (reference sequence). The CDR3 region has the DNA TGTGCCAGCAGTTTGGGTAACAGGGCCTACGAGCAGTACTTC. This encodes CASSLGNRAYEQYF.

This chain links TRBV29-1 with TRBJ2-1, with 9 bases that match TRBD1. The V and J ends lost 4 bases and 7 bases, in that order; junction bases with no gene match: 8. Per the germline V gene, CDR1 is SQVTM and CDR2 is ANQGSEA. CDR3 size: 14 residues. The CDR3, as DNA: TGCAGCGTTGCTCGGACAGGGGCAGGGAATGAGCAGTTCTTC. Translating gives CSVARTGAGNEQFF.

This clonotype was detected a few times. The chain links TRBV4-1 to TRBJ2-7; D tentatively fits TRBD1 or TRBD2 (5 bases each). The CDR3 is 14 amino acids. CDR1 is MGHRA, CDR2 YSYEKL, per germline. V was clipped by 3 bases and J by 9 bases, with 18 bases between them. The CDR3 loop reads CASSQWPRGLGQYF. The CDR3 DNA reads TGCGCCAGCAGCCAGTGGCCCCGGGGCCTCGGGCAGTACTTC.

In its sample, this clonotype was seen once. The chain is built from TRBV11-2 and TRBJ2-3; 7 bases are shared with TRBD2. The ends lost 5 bases at V and 2 bases at J; junction bases unmatched: 7. The CDR3 length is 15 residues. Germline loops: CDR1 SGHAT, CDR2 FQNNGV. The CDR3: CASSILAAITDTQYF. For the CDR3, the DNA is TGTGCCAGCAGCATTCTAGCGGCTATCACAGATACGCAGTATTTT.

The chain links TRBV4-3 to TRBJ2-1; 10 bases fit TRBD2. This CDR3 is 17 amino acids long. The trim removed 0 bases at V and 2 bases at J, leaving 4 bases unmatched. Germline-derived CDR1 and CDR2 are LGHNA and YSLEER. The DNA for the CDR3 is TGCGCCAGCAGCCAAGATGCCGGGACTAGCGCCTACAATGAGCAGTTCTTC. Amino acid sequence: CASSQDAGTSAYNEQFF.

This clonotype was counted many times. The CDR3 protein is CASSFRGHRGYTF. The CDR3 region has the DNA TGTGCCAGCAGCTTCCGGGGACATCGAGGCTACACCTTC. The chain uses TRBV12-3 or TRBV12-4 and TRBJ1-2, with D perhaps matching TRBD1 (6 bases). V was trimmed by 6 bases and J by 8 bases, leaving 16 bases between them. The CDR3 is 13 residues long.

The rearrangement links TRBV20-1 to TRBJ1-1; 8 bases map to TRBD1. V lost 7 bases, J lost 11 bases, and 12 bases stayed unmatched. Germline assignment: CDR1 DFQATT and CDR2 SNEGSKA (reference sequence). The CDR3 has 12 residues. In DNA, the CDR3 is TGCAGTGTTTCCCTGACAGGGGTTGACGCTTTCTTT. Its translation is CSVSLTGVDAFF.

The chain couples TRBV20-1 to TRBJ2-1; D is unresolved. The CDR3 has 11 residues. CDR1 is DFQATT, CDR2 SNEGSKA, per germline (reference sequence). Trimming took off 6 bases at V and 12 bases at J, with 15 bases between the two ends. CDR3 nucleotides: TGCAGTGCCCACCATAGCCGCGCGCAGTTCTTC. Its translation: CSAHHSRAQFF.

Of note for this clonotype: With a much larger clone just one base away, this may be a read error. The genes are TRBV7-2 and TRBJ2-5; 8 bases line up with TRBD2. The germline V gene has CDR1 SGHTA and CDR2 FQGNSA. CDR3 length: 16 amino acids. J lost 5 bases, V lost 0 bases, and 8 bases had no gene match. The CDR3 DNA reads TGTGCCAGCAGCTTAGCGAGCCCTAGCGGGCGGGAGACCCAGTACTTC. Translated, it gives CASSLASPSGRETQYF.

J is TRBJ1-1 and V is TRBV5-6, with D hard to call. The CDR3 runs 15 residues. Trimming shortened V by 4 bases and J by 5 bases, and 18 bases separated the two germline ends. Germline V CDR1 and CDR2: SGHDT, YYEEEE. DNA for the CDR3: TGTGCCAGCAGCACCGTCAGGAGAACTGAGACTGAAGCTTTCTTT. Encoded protein: CASSTVRRTETEAFF.

This clonotype has more than one count but fewer than ten. The gene calls are TRBV12-3 or TRBV12-4 and TRBJ2-4; D assignment may be TRBD1 or TRBD2 (5 bases each). V was pared by 5 bases and J by 7 bases, with 18 bases between. The CDR3 extends over 15 amino acids. This CDR3 is CASSAPPEGLNIQYF. As DNA, the CDR3 is TGTGCCAGCAGTGCACCTCCCGAGGGGCTCAACATTCAGTACTTC.

This clonotype occurred a few times. The J gene is TRBJ2-1, the V gene TRBV12-3 or TRBV12-4; 14 nucleotides align to TRBD2. The CDR3 runs 15 residues. V was pared by 7 bases and J by 7 bases, with 6 bases of the junction left unmatched. In DNA form, the CDR3 reads TGTGCCAGCAACAAGGGACTAGCGGGAGCGAATGAGCAGTTCTTC. It is translated as CASNKGLAGANEQFF.

This clonotype was detected only a few times. The CDR3 DNA reads as TGTGCCAGCAGCTCAAGGGACATCTATGGCTACACCTTC. This translates into CASSSRDIYGYTF. V gene TRBV11-3 combines with J gene TRBJ1-2, with D possibly TRBD1 on 6 matching bases. With 4 bases removed from V and 4 bases from J, the gap between germline ends came to 10 bases. The CDR3 extends over 13 amino acids. Germline assignment: CDR1 SGHNT and CDR2 YENEEA.

This clonotype has just a few counts. CDR3: CASGEKGNTGELFF. The CDR3 DNA follows: TGTGCCAGCGGTGAGAAGGGAAACACCGGGGAGCTGTTTTTT. V is TRBV7-9 and J is TRBJ2-2; D remains ambiguous. The V and J ends lost 8 bases and 2 bases respectively, with 12 bases between them. Germline V gene lookup returns CDR1 SEHNR and CDR2 FQNEAQ (reference sequence). CDR3 size: 14 residues.

V usage is TRBV20-1 and J usage is TRBJ2-1; TRBD1 is a possible D gene (6 bases). Looked up from germline, CDR1 is DFQATT and CDR2 is SNEGSKA (reference sequence). The CDR3 is made up of 14 amino acids. V was cut by 6 bases and J by 5 bases, with 17 bases left in between. CDR3: CSAPGAVRHNEQFF. The CDR3 region has the DNA TGCAGTGCCCCAGGGGCGGTAAGACACAATGAGCAGTTCTTC.

This clonotype has just a few counts. The genes are TRBV29-1 and TRBJ1-2; no clear D. Germline V CDR1 and CDR2: SQVTM, ANQGSEA. The CDR3 contains 11 residues. V gave up 4 bases and J gave up 2 bases, with 5 bases separating them. The chain's CDR3 is CSVGENYGYTF. CDR3 in DNA: TGCAGCGTTGGGGAAAACTATGGCTACACCTTC.

This rearrangement joins TRBV7-2 to TRBJ1-6; maybe TRBD1 (6 bases). The germline V and J ends were trimmed by 1 base and 7 bases, with 14 bases remaining between them. This CDR3 has 16 residues. CDR1 SGHTA and CDR2 FQGNSA come from the germline V gene. CDR3 sequence (DNA): TGTGCCAGCAGCTTAGGGCAGGGGTTCGTCAATTCACCCCTCCACTTT. Its protein product is CASSLGQGFVNSPLHF. Full variable domain (missing parts from reference TRBV7-2 and TRBJ1-6): GAGVSQSPSNKVTEKGKDVELRCDPISGHTALYWYRQSLGQGLEFLIYFQGNSAPDKSGLPSDRFSAERTGGSVSTLTIQRTQQEDSAVYLCASSLGQGFVNSPLHFGNGTRLTVT.